This T cell receptor beta chain was retrieved from a study of siplizumab effects on memory and regulatory T cells. From germline, CDR1 is MDHEN and CDR2 SYDVKM. The CDR3 has 14 amino acids. The V gene lost 7 bases and the J gene lost 3 bases, with 16 bases spanning the gap. Data came from immunoSEQ multiplex PCR; TCRdb stores just in-frame clones and leaves some out. This sample has about 110,000 clones, with 85% to 95% found just once. Sequenced: CD4+ T cells sorted from blood. The sequence derives from a human donor in good health. The J gene is TRBJ2-7, the V gene TRBV28; D unresolved. The CDR3 nucleotides are TGTGCCAGCATCGCTCCCGCCACTGGCTACGAGCAGTACTTC. It codes for CASIAPATGYEQYF.